This T cell receptor (beta chain) came from a study of T cell changes during pregnancy in multiple sclerosis. Germline CDR1 reads SQVTM; CDR2 reads ANQGSEA. This CDR3 is built from 14 residues. Losses at the gene ends were 6 bases for V and 4 bases for J; bases not matched to a gene: 9. Clones were read by immunoSEQ multiplex PCR, and TCRdb kept only the in-frame ones, dropping some. The sample lists about 67,000 clones; roughly 90% were seen once. The TCR sequence derives from a female donor with multiple sclerosis, enrolled in a pregnancy study. The material sequenced was peripheral blood, taken in the second trimester of pregnancy. The chain carries TRBV29-1 and TRBJ1-2, with 9 bases that match TRBD1. Here the CDR3 reads CSVTLQGASYGYTF. CDR3 bases: TGCAGCGTCACCCTACAGGGGGCCAGCTATGGCTACACCTTC.